A single sample is the source of the 23 T cell receptor beta chains below, sequenced in a study of CD4 T cells in relation to SARS-CoV-2 and coronaviruses. The unexposed donors gave CD4+ T cells in about 2011-2019, prior to COVID-19. Sequenced by immunoSEQ multiplex PCR; TCRdb stores in-frame clones only, minus some. The sample shows 55,000 to 75,000 clones, 80% to 90% of them seen only once. Sequenced material: memory CD4+ T cells from PBMCs. The source is a human donor in good health.

The chain carries TRBV10-3 and TRBJ2-7; D is ambiguous. Deletions cut 10 bases from V and 0 bases from J, with 19 bases between. The CDR3 runs 15 residues. Germline loops: CDR1 ENHRY, CDR2 SYGVKD. CDR3: CATKDPSPSSYEQYF. As DNA, the CDR3 is TGTGCCACTAAAGATCCAAGCCCGAGCTCCTACGAGCAGTACTTC.

This sequence joins TRBV24-1 and TRBJ2-2; 8 bases match TRBD2. This CDR3 is 19 amino acids long. V lost 5 bases, J lost 0 bases, and 13 bases stayed unmatched. The germline gives CDR1 KGHDR, CDR2 SFDVKD. The CDR3 is CATSGSAGVGGANTGELFF. The CDR3 coding sequence is TGTGCCACCAGTGGCTCAGCGGGAGTAGGTGGCGCGAACACCGGGGAGCTGTTTTTT.

This chain uses TRBV9 with TRBJ1-3; 10 bases map to TRBD1. The germline CDR1 and CDR2 sequences are SGDLS and YYNGEE. The V gene end was trimmed by 1 base and the J gene end by 6 bases; junction bases not matched to a gene: 10. CDR3 length: 17 residues. CDR3 nucleotides: TGTGCCAGCAGCGTAACCATCTTGACAGGGGGCGAAAACACCATATATTTT. Its translation: CASSVTILTGGENTIYF.

CDR3 protein: CASKTDSIGEKLFF. CDR3 nucleotide sequence: TGTGCCAGCAAGACTGACAGCATCGGTGAAAAACTGTTTTTT. V usage is TRBV11-2 and J usage is TRBJ1-4, with D perhaps TRBD1 (5 bases). The CDR3 is 14 residues long. V lost 7 bases to trimming and J lost 7 bases, with 16 bases between them. From germline, CDR1 is SGHAT and CDR2 FQNNGV.

The J gene is TRBJ2-3, the V gene TRBV7-3, with D unclear. Trimming pared 4 bases from V and 1 base from J, leaving 6 bases between. CDR3 size: 13 residues. CDR1 is SGHTA, CDR2 FQGTGA, per germline. The CDR3 DNA reads TGTGCCAGCAGCTCAGAAGGCACAGATACGCAGTATTTT. Its translation: CASSSEGTDTQYF.

This sequence joins TRBV19 and TRBJ1-3, with D perhaps matching TRBD1 (5 bases). V was cut by 5 bases and J by 2 bases, with 13 bases left in between. Germline CDR1 LNHDA, CDR2 SQIVND (reference sequence). The CDR3 consists of 15 residues. This CDR3 reads CASSRSRDAGNTIYF. As DNA, the CDR3 is TGTGCCAGTAGTCGGTCCAGGGACGCTGGAAACACCATATATTTT.

The rearrangement links TRBV24-1 to TRBJ2-7; TRBD1 aligns across 9 bases. CDR1 is KGHDR, CDR2 SFDVKD, per germline. The CDR3 has 14 residues. V was pared by 7 bases and J by 3 bases, with 6 bases of the junction left unmatched. The DNA of the CDR3 is TGTGCCACCAGATCGGGACAGGGCAGCTACGAGCAGTACTTC. It is translated as CATRSGQGSYEQYF.

V is TRBV18 and J is TRBJ1-5, with D hard to call. This CDR3 is built from 15 residues. Germline V gene lookup returns CDR1 KGHSH and CDR2 LQKENI. The V end was cut by 0 bases, the J end by 3 bases, with 9 bases between. The CDR3 DNA sequence: TGTGCCAGCTCACCACCGAACACGGACAATCAGCCCCAGCATTTT. Its protein is CASSPPNTDNQPQHF.

This chain uses TRBV19 with TRBJ1-1, with a weak D call TRBD1 (5 bases). The CDR3 loop spans 12 amino acids. Germline CDR1 LNHDA, CDR2 SQIVND (reference sequence). The germline V and J ends were trimmed by 6 bases and 7 bases, with 12 bases remaining between them. CDR3 nucleotide sequence: TGTGCCAGTAGGCACCGGGACGGTGAAGCTTTCTTT. It encodes CASRHRDGEAFF.

The chain joins TRBV6-5 to TRBJ1-1; D not certain. CDR1 is MNHEY and CDR2 is SVGAGI in the germline V gene. The CDR3 spans 12 residues. The V gene lost 6 bases and the J gene lost 0 bases, with 5 bases spanning the gap. CDR3 loop: CASRTMNTEAFF. In nucleotides, the CDR3 is TGTGCCAGCAGGACTATGAACACTGAAGCTTTCTTT.

Here the CDR3 reads CASSLGQAGYTF. CDR3 nucleotide sequence: TGTGCCAGCAGCTTAGGTCAAGCAGGCTACACCTTC. This chain links TRBV7-9 with TRBJ1-2; D is unclear. This CDR3 is built from 12 residues. Per the germline V gene, CDR1 is SEHNR and CDR2 is FQNEAQ (reference sequence). V was trimmed by 1 base and J by 8 bases, leaving 8 bases between them.

V usage is TRBV4-2 and J usage is TRBJ2-7; 9 nucleotides align to TRBD1. Trimming cost V 4 bases and J 3 bases; bases outside gene matches: 4. Germline CDR1 is LGHNA and CDR2 is YNFKEQ. The CDR3 spans 14 residues. CDR3 in amino acids: CASSPPGQGYEQYF. DNA for the CDR3: TGTGCCAGCAGCCCCCCGGGACAGGGCTACGAGCAGTACTTC.

The chain links TRBV30 to TRBJ1-2, with a weak D call TRBD1 (5 bases). Trimming removed 0 bases at V and 8 bases at J, with 13 bases between. This CDR3 is 13 amino acids long. Germline V CDR1 and CDR2: GTSNPN, SVGIG (reference sequence). CDR3 sequence reads: CAWSVLAGRGYTF. In nucleotides, the CDR3 is TGTGCCTGGAGTGTACTAGCAGGGCGCGGCTACACCTTC.

The chain joins TRBV19 to TRBJ1-4; TRBD1 matches 9 bases. This CDR3 is built from 15 residues. CDR1 LNHDA and CDR2 SQIVND come from the germline V gene (reference sequence). V gave up 5 bases and J gave up 5 bases; unmatched junction bases: 6. The CDR3 loop reads CASSSRTGENEKLFF. The DNA of the CDR3 is TGTGCCAGTAGTTCTCGGACAGGGGAGAATGAAAAACTGTTTTTT. The full variable domain, completed using reference TRBV19 and TRBJ1-4, is DGGITQSPKYLFRKEGQNVTLSCEQNLNHDAMYWYRQDPGQGLRLIYYSQIVNDFQKGDIAEGYSVSREKKESFPLTVTSAQKNPTAFYLCASSSRTGENEKLFFGSGTQLSVL.

V gene TRBV27 combines with J gene TRBJ1-5, with 7 bases matching TRBD1. Germline V gene data show CDR1 as MNHEY and CDR2 as SMNVEV (reference sequence). V trimming: 5 bases; J trimming: 7 bases; junction bases outside the gene matches: 8. The CDR3 loop spans 14 amino acids. In nucleotides, the CDR3 is TGTGCCAGCAGTGTTCAGGGGGGTGGGCAGCCCCAGCATTTT. It encodes CASSVQGGGQPQHF.

The V and J genes are TRBV28 and TRBJ1-5; 7 nucleotides align to TRBD1. CDR1 is MDHEN and CDR2 is SYDVKM in the germline V gene. The CDR3 is made up of 14 amino acids. The ends lost 4 bases at V and 9 bases at J; junction bases unmatched: 9. CDR3 in amino acids: CASSSDPGQTPQHF. In DNA, the CDR3 is TGTGCCAGCAGTTCCGACCCGGGACAGACGCCCCAGCATTTT.

The chain couples TRBV11-2 to TRBJ2-1, with 8 positions matching TRBD2. The CDR3 consists of 15 residues. V was clipped by 5 bases and J by 8 bases; unmatched bases: 11. CDR1 and CDR2 from the germline V gene are SGHAT and FQNNGV. CDR3 sequence (DNA): TGTGCCAGCAGCAAGACGGGGGGGGCGCGAGATGAGCAGTTCTTC. Its translation: CASSKTGGARDEQFF.

The J gene is TRBJ2-3, the V gene TRBV7-2; 9 bases align to TRBD1. The CDR3 is 15 residues long. Germline V lookup: CDR1 SGHTA, CDR2 FQGNSA. V shed 5 bases, J shed 1 base, and the junction held 4 bases outside the gene matches. Written as DNA, the CDR3 is TGTGCCAGCAGCGAGGACAGGGGTGGCACAGATACGCAGTATTTT. Translating gives CASSEDRGGTDTQYF.

This clone was seen just once. J is TRBJ1-2 and V is TRBV7-9, with 8 bases aligning to TRBD1. This CDR3 is built from 15 residues. V lost 2 bases and J lost 2; bases outside the gene matches: 4. CDR1 SEHNR and CDR2 FQNEAQ come from the germline V gene (reference sequence). The CDR3: CASSLNRGFNYGYTF. CDR3 in DNA: TGTGCCAGCAGCTTAAACAGGGGGTTCAACTATGGCTACACCTTC.

The chain has TRBV6-2 or TRBV6-3 and TRBJ1-1; 8 bases line up with TRBD1. Germline CDR1 MNHEY, CDR2 SVGEGT. V was clipped by 5 bases and J by 8 bases; unmatched bases: 10. This CDR3 has 14 residues. The CDR3 sequence is CASSLIQGVTEAFF. The DNA for the CDR3 is TGTGCCAGCAGTCTAATACAGGGGGTTACAGAAGCTTTCTTT.

The CDR3 loop reads CASRLGALNTEAFF. Written as DNA, the CDR3 is TGCGCCAGCAGGTTAGGGGCCCTGAACACTGAAGCTTTCTTT. The genes are TRBV5-1 and TRBJ1-1; D perhaps matches TRBD1 (5 bases). The CDR3 is made up of 14 amino acids. CDR1 SGHRS and CDR2 YFSETQ come from the germline V gene. Trimming stripped 5 bases from V and 0 bases from J, with 11 bases between.

This chain joins TRBV5-1 and TRBJ1-2, with no clear D. V gave up 2 bases and J gave up 4 bases, with 9 bases separating them. The CDR3 loop spans 13 amino acids. Germline V gene lookup returns CDR1 SGHRS and CDR2 YFSETQ. The CDR3 region has the DNA TGCGCCAGCAGCTTACGAGGTGCCTATGGCTACACCTTC. Translated, it gives CASSLRGAYGYTF.

The chain combines TRBV4-1 with TRBJ2-1; D perhaps matches TRBD1 (6 bases). The V end lost 4 bases, the J end lost 8 bases, and 15 bases lay between the germline ends. This CDR3 has 14 residues. The germline CDR1 and CDR2 sequences are MGHRA and YSYEKL. CDR3 sequence (DNA): TGCGCCAGCAGCCGAAATCTCAGGGGAGATGAGCAGTTCTTC. It is translated as CASSRNLRGDEQFF.